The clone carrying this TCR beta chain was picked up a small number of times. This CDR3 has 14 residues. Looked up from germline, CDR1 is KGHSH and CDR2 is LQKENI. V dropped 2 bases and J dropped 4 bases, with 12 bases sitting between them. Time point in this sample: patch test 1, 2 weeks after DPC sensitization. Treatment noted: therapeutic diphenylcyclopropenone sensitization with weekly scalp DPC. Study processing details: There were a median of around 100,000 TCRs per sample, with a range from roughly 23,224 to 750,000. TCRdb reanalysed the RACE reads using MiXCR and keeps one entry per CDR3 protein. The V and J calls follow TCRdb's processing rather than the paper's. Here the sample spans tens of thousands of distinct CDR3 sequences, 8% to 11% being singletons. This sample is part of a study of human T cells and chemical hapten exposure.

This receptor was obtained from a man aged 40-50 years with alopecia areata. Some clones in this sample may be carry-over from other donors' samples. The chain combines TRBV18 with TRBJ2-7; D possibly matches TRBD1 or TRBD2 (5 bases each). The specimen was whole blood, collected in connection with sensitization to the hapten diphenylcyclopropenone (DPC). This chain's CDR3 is CASSPGTGTYEQYV. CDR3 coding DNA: TGTGCCAGCTCACCAGGGACGGGAACATACGAGCAGTACGTC.